This T cell receptor (beta chain) was obtained from a study of blood T cell repertoires in COVID-19. About the study: Some COVID-19 samples were acute and others convalescent; all came from the United States, Italy and Spain.

The ends were cut back, 2 bases at V and 1 base at J, with 9 bases in the middle. The CDR3 extends over 15 amino acids. The V gene's germline CDR1 is LNHDA and CDR2 SQIVND (reference sequence). In the study's own analysis: From reference gene primer amplification, estimates of nucleated cell counts were derived. Clones were read by immunoSEQ multiplex PCR, and TCRdb kept only the in-frame ones, dropping some. For V, J and clone size, that table is used; D and trimming come from the DNA. This sample yields fewer than 150,000 clones, of which 90% are seen a single time; roughly 4% belongs to the top ten.

The TCR originated in a woman aged 55-75 years with COVID-19, enrolled during active disease. J is TRBJ1-5 and V is TRBV19, with D hard to call. Sequencing was done on a sample of peripheral blood. The CDR3 nucleotides read TGTGCCAGTAGTATAACGATACTGAGCAATCAGCCCCAGCATTTT. It codes for CASSITILSNQPQHF.